The 25 T cell receptor beta chains given below trace back to one sample, sequenced in a study of OX40 agonist ivuxolimab in advanced cancers. Repertoires were generated with immunoSEQ multiplex PCR, while TCRdb's copy carries only in-frame clones and drops some. This table has tens of thousands of clones, around nine tenths appearing once. Sequencing was performed on CD4+ or CD8+ T cells sorted from blood, taken in a trial of the OX40 agonist ivuxolimab. The receptors stem from an adult with an advanced solid tumor such as melanoma, head and neck, liver or kidney cancer.

V usage is TRBV10-3 and J usage is TRBJ2-7; D is ambiguous. V was cut by 3 bases and J by 2 bases, with 20 bases left in between. CDR3 length equals 17 residues. Germline V gene data show CDR1 as ENHRY and CDR2 as SYGVKD. The CDR3, as DNA: TGTGCCATCAGTGATTTCACTACCCCCTCCCCCACCTACGAGCAGTACTTC. The encoded protein is CAISDFTTPSPTYEQYF.

The chain couples TRBV5-1 to TRBJ1-1; no firm D call. The V gene lost 4 bases and the J gene lost 5 bases, with 15 bases spanning the gap. Germline lookup yields CDR1 SGHRS and CDR2 YFSETQ. This CDR3 region has 14 residues. The CDR3 loop is CASSPSGVGTEAFF. The DNA of the CDR3 is TGCGCCAGCAGCCCGTCAGGTGTCGGAACTGAAGCTTTCTTT. The full variable domain, rest sourced from reference TRBV5-1 and TRBJ1-1, is KAGVTQTPRYLIKTRGQQVTLSCSPISGHRSVSWYQQTPGQGLQFLFEYFSETQRNKGNFPGRFSGRQFSNSRSEMNVSTLELGDSALYLCASSPSGVGTEAFFGQGTRLTVV.

This chain joins TRBV30 and TRBJ1-2; possible D gene TRBD1, 5 bases. The V end was cut by 1 base, the J end by 8 bases, with 17 bases between. This CDR3 contains 14 residues. Germline V gives CDR1 GTSNPN, CDR2 SVGIG (reference sequence). The CDR3 region has the DNA TGTGCCTGGAGTGGAGGGGCGCAGTATCAAGGCTACACCTTC. Encoded protein: CAWSGGAQYQGYTF. Drawing the rest from reference TRBV30 and TRBJ1-2, the complete variable domain is SQTIHQWPATLVQPVGSPLSLECTVEGTSNPNLYWYRQAAGRGLQLLFYSVGIGQISSEVPQNLSASRPQDRQFILSSKKLLLSDSGFYLCAWSGGAQYQGYTFGSGTRLTVV.

The chain employs TRBV7-2 and TRBJ2-7; D gene unclear. With 5 bases removed from V and 6 bases from J, the gap between germline ends came to 17 bases. The length of the CDR3 is 14 residues. Per the germline V gene, CDR1 is SGHTA and CDR2 is FQGNSA. CDR3 protein: CASSRYTPGGEQYF. In DNA form, the CDR3 reads TGTGCCAGCAGCCGATATACTCCCGGCGGCGAGCAGTACTTC.

The chain uses TRBV5-1 and TRBJ2-3, with D perhaps matching TRBD2 (5 bases). This CDR3 spans 14 amino acids. Germline loops: CDR1 SGHRS, CDR2 YFSETQ. V was cut by 4 bases and J by 3 bases, with 12 bases left in between. The CDR3 coding sequence is TGCGCCAGCAGCCCACCGGACTTTACAGATACGCAGTATTTT. It translates to CASSPPDFTDTQYF.

The chain couples TRBV5-1 to TRBJ1-4; no clear D gene. The V and J ends lost 4 bases and 10 bases respectively, with 23 bases between them. The CDR3 loop spans 16 amino acids. Germline V gene sequence: CDR1 SGHRS, CDR2 YFSETQ. CDR3: CASSPNELRTAAKLFF. The CDR3 nucleotides are TGCGCCAGCAGCCCCAATGAACTGCGCACCGCGGCAAAACTGTTTTTT.

This clone came up once. The chain links TRBV19 to TRBJ2-1, with D perhaps matching TRBD1 (5 bases). CDR3 length equals 14 residues. The germline V gene has CDR1 LNHDA and CDR2 SQIVND (reference sequence). Trimming took off 0 bases at V and 9 bases at J, with 12 bases between the two ends. As DNA, the CDR3 is TGTGCCAGTAGTATAGACGGCAGGGATCCTGAGCAGTTCTTC. Its translation: CASSIDGRDPEQFF.

The J gene is TRBJ1-2, the V gene TRBV19; possibly TRBD1 for D (6 bases). V lost 7 bases to trimming and J lost 0 bases, with 18 bases between them. CDR3 length: 16 amino acids. Germline CDR1 and CDR2: LNHDA and SQIVND (reference sequence). The DNA of the CDR3 is TGTGCCAGTAAAGCTTTTTCGGACAGTGCTAACTATGGCTACACCTTC. It is translated as CASKAFSDSANYGYTF.

The rearrangement links TRBV11-3 to TRBJ2-1; no firm D call. The CDR3 is 13 amino acids. In germline, CDR1 is SGHNT, CDR2 YENEEA. Trimming pared 4 bases from V and 7 bases from J, leaving 11 bases between. CDR3 residues: CASSYPKGNEQFF. The CDR3 nucleotides are TGTGCCAGCAGCTACCCGAAGGGAAATGAGCAGTTCTTC. Full variable domain (rest looked up from reference TRBV11-3 and TRBJ2-1): EAGVVQSPRYKIIEKKQPVAFWCNPISGHNTLYWYLQNLGQGPELLIRYENEEAVDDSQLPKDRFSAERLKGVDSTLKIQPAELGDSAVYLCASSYPKGNEQFFGPGTRLTVL.

The CDR3 DNA is TGCAGCGTTGGACGGATGAACACTGAAGCTTTCTTT. This codes for CSVGRMNTEAFF. The chain is built from TRBV29-1 and TRBJ1-1; the D is unclear. This CDR3 has 12 residues. The germline V gene encodes CDR1 SQVTM and CDR2 ANQGSEA. V was cut by 4 bases and J by 0 bases, with 6 bases left in between.

The V gene is TRBV6-1, the J gene TRBJ1-2; TRBD1 matches at 7 bases. Looked up from germline, CDR1 is MNHNS and CDR2 is SASEGT. With 3 bases clipped from V and 8 bases from J, the junction kept 6 bases outside the gene matches. This CDR3 is 13 amino acids long. This CDR3 is CASSDHRGRGYTF. The CDR3 DNA reads TGTGCCAGCAGTGACCACAGGGGAAGAGGCTACACCTTC.

The J gene is TRBJ2-5, the V gene TRBV5-1, with 12 bases fitting TRBD2. Germline CDR1 and CDR2: SGHRS and YFSETQ. The CDR3 loop spans 14 amino acids. Trimming removed 8 bases from V and 5 bases from J; junction bases left unmatched: 7. CDR3 in amino acids: CASKTSGSGETQYF. As DNA, the CDR3 is TGCGCCAGTAAGACTAGCGGGAGTGGGGAGACCCAGTACTTC. The full variable domain, rest sourced from reference TRBV5-1 and TRBJ2-5, is KAGVTQTPRYLIKTRGQQVTLSCSPISGHRSVSWYQQTPGQGLQFLFEYFSETQRNKGNFPGRFSGRQFSNSRSEMNVSTLELGDSALYLCASKTSGSGETQYFGPGTRLLVL.

This chain joins TRBV19 and TRBJ2-7; D possibly corresponds to TRBD2 (5 bases). In germline, CDR1 is LNHDA, CDR2 SQIVND (reference sequence). The CDR3 spans 15 residues. The V end lost 6 bases, the J end lost 3 bases, and 18 bases lay between the germline ends. In DNA form, the CDR3 reads TGTGCCAGTAGCAGACCCCGAGGGAGCTACTACGAGCAGTACTTC. Translated: CASSRPRGSYYEQYF.

The V gene is TRBV29-1, the J gene TRBJ2-7; TRBD1 agrees at 8 bases. Germline CDR1 reads SQVTM; CDR2 reads ANQGSEA. This CDR3 contains 14 residues. V trimming: 2 bases; J trimming: 2 bases; junction bases outside the gene matches: 5. The CDR3 nucleotides are TGCAGCGTTGAAACCGGGACAGGAGCCTACGAGCAGTACTTC. This codes for CSVETGTGAYEQYF.

This clone was seen once. V is TRBV28 and J is TRBJ2-2, with a weak D call TRBD1 (7 bases). The CDR3 runs to 14 residues. Germline CDR1 and CDR2: MDHEN and SYDVKM. The ends were cut back, 5 bases at V and 4 bases at J, with 11 bases in the middle. The CDR3 nucleotides are TGTGCCAGCAGTCCAGGGGGGTCCACCGGGGAGCTGTTTTTT. This gives the protein CASSPGGSTGELFF.

The rearrangement joins TRBV9 to TRBJ1-3; the D is unclear. V lost 2 bases and J lost 2, with 11 bases in between. The length of the CDR3 is 15 residues. The germline V gene encodes CDR1 SGDLS and CDR2 YYNGEE. The CDR3 region is CASSVKGNPGNTIYF. The CDR3 DNA sequence: TGTGCCAGCAGCGTTAAGGGCAACCCTGGAAACACCATATATTTT.

The chain uses TRBV5-1 and TRBJ2-3, with 12 positions matching TRBD2. There are 17 residues in the CDR3. V trimming: 2 bases; J trimming: 1 base; junction bases outside the gene matches: 5. The germline gives CDR1 SGHRS, CDR2 YFSETQ. In nucleotides, the CDR3 is TGCGCCAGCAGCTTCATGGCTAGCGGGAGGGGCACAGATACGCAGTATTTT. This gives the protein CASSFMASGRGTDTQYF.

This sequence joins TRBV19 and TRBJ2-7; no definite D call. Germline-derived CDR1 and CDR2 are LNHDA and SQIVND (reference sequence). V shed 4 bases and J shed 5 bases, with 12 bases lying between them. The CDR3 extends over 13 amino acids. The chain's CDR3 is CASSTSPRNEQYF. The CDR3 nucleotides read TGTGCCAGTAGTACCAGCCCAAGAAACGAGCAGTACTTC.

The chain couples TRBV18 to TRBJ1-3; D remains ambiguous. The CDR3 length is 14 residues. Trimming stripped 2 bases from V and 1 base from J, with 6 bases between. Germline CDR1 is KGHSH and CDR2 is LQKENI. The CDR3 nucleotides are TGTGCCAGCTCACCAGAAGGATCTGGAAACACCATATATTTT. Protein product: CASSPEGSGNTIYF.

This clone is a singleton in its sample. The J gene is TRBJ1-3, the V gene TRBV10-3; D not resolved. The V end lost 11 bases, the J end lost 8 bases, and 13 bases lay between the germline ends. The V gene's germline CDR1 is ENHRY and CDR2 SYGVKD. The CDR3 covers 11 residues. CDR3 sequence: CAAGNLDTIYF. The CDR3 coding sequence is TGTGCCGCGGGGAATTTGGACACCATATATTTT.

The chain employs TRBV19 and TRBJ2-5, with 9 bases matching TRBD1. The CDR3 extends over 15 amino acids. From germline, CDR1 is LNHDA and CDR2 SQIVND (reference sequence). J lost 5 bases, V lost 5 bases, and 9 bases had no gene match. The CDR3, as DNA: TGTGCCAGTAGTCCCCACAGGGGGCGCGTGGAGACCCAGTACTTC. The encoded protein is CASSPHRGRVETQYF.

This chain joins TRBV14 and TRBJ1-1; TRBD1 matches 10 bases. Looked up from germline, CDR1 is SGHDN and CDR2 is FVKESK. Trimming removed 4 bases from V and 4 bases from J; junction bases left unmatched: 3. The length of the CDR3 is 14 residues. This CDR3 is CASSRTGGITEAFF. CDR3 nucleotides: TGTGCCAGCAGCCGGACAGGGGGAATCACTGAAGCTTTCTTT.

The V call is TRBV21-1, the J call TRBJ1-4. TRBV21-1 is shown as a pseudogene. CDR3 size: 11 residues. CDR3 in amino acids: CASSTGRKLFF. Written as DNA, the CDR3 is TGTGCCAGCAGCACCGGTAGAAAACTGTTTTTT.

The chain has TRBV18 and TRBJ2-3, with TRBD2 matching over 14 bases. Germline trimming cut 4 bases from V and 6 bases from J; bases unmatched to any gene: 15. The CDR3 covers 19 residues. CDR1 is KGHSH and CDR2 is LQKENI in the germline V gene. The CDR3 region has the DNA TGTGCCAGCTCACTAGGACTAGCGGGAGGCCTGGCGGCGGCCGATACGCAGTATTTT. Protein product: CASSLGLAGGLAAADTQYF.

This clone was counted a single time. The chain joins TRBV6-5 to TRBJ2-7; D call uncertain. Looked up from germline, CDR1 is MNHEY and CDR2 is SVGAGI. Deletions cut 8 bases from V and 2 bases from J, with 13 bases between. This CDR3 region has 13 residues. Here the CDR3 DNA reads TGTGCCAGCTCAGGTGGGCGGACCTACGAGCAGTACTTC. It yields the protein CASSGGRTYEQYF.